This T cell receptor beta chain was documented in a study of T cell responses to AZD1222 COVID-19 vaccine (dated by TCRdb to about 2021). Broadly, across the study: TCR sequencing was performed for approximately 240 trial participants, of whom some 200 were given two doses of AZD1222 and about 25 were given two doses of MenACWY control vaccine. Trial participants were enrolled into age subgroups of 18-55, 56-69 and 70-plus years, which contained approximately 150, 28 and 58 TCR-sequenced participants, respectively.

What the research found in general, with its limitations: Reportedly, close to half of the unique spike-specific TCRs recognized epitopes lying outside the regions that are mutated in the B.1.351 and B.1.1.7 variants. Conclusions about previously exposed vaccinees are limited, since just a handful of AZD1222 recipients were seropositive for SARS-CoV-2 at baseline. Because no samples from the day 14 peak response were available, repertoires could be characterized only after the peak T cell response. After two AZD1222 doses, spike-specific TCR breadth and depth were significantly higher than at day 0 and than in MenACWY recipients. Most participants were white British and females outnumbered males, and the authors suggested that clonal diversity may have been underestimated. The vaccine-associated CD4 TCRs covered the entire spike protein, and the dominant responses fell in regions 160-218 and 743-854. In the small 56-69-year group, the increase in depth fell short of significance, most likely because of low power.

The time point label corresponds to: about 28 days (+/-7) after the second vaccine dose. Because spike-specific TCR depth and breadth did not differ between the two schedules, AZD1222 recipients who got a second dose at roughly 4 weeks were pooled with those who got a second dose at roughly 12 weeks. The vaccinee samples were drawn from two UK trials, COV001 and COV002, one of which was a single-blind randomized controlled phase 2/3 trial testing AZD1222 (ChAdOx1 nCoV-19) in healthy adults. For TCRbeta chain sequencing, PBMC samples were collected from trial participants at day 0 and at day 28 after the second dose. Based on the germline V gene (reference sequence), the CDR1 and CDR2 sequences are LNHDA and SQIVND. Taken from cysteine to phenylalanine, the CDR3 has 14 residues. Only the CDR3 region is kept as DNA, spanning 42 bases read in frame from base 1. Compared with germline, V lacks 6 bases and J lacks 9 bases; bases without a gene match: 6.

The CDR3 regions of human TCRbeta chains were analyzed by immunosequencing. As for how the authors treated the data: Repertoire TCRs were checked for matches against a reference library of SARS-CoV-2-specific TCRs that had been generated using the MIRA antigen-specificity platform. Breadth was defined as the fraction of unique TCRs that were SARS-CoV-2-associated, and depth was defined as the fraction of total T cells that were SARS-CoV-2-associated. Using the MIRA data, each spike-specific TCR was assigned both to the spike region to which the TCR was reactive and to a CD4 or CD8 class. Log10-transformed breadth and depth values were compared by one-way ANOVA with Sidak's multiple comparisons tests. The table was pulled from immuneACCESS by TCRdb, which kept in-frame rearrangements only. Such tables lose some clones; where checked, under half of the loss comes from unresolved V genes, and the rest has no known cause. The D gene and trimming were derived from the DNA, and the V and J assignments and clone size from that table. This sample is represented by around 120,000 clones; 70% to 90% of them were singletons. Clones ranked in the top ten supply roughly 2.5% of the sample.

Notes on this clone: The antigen it binds to is not known. Base quality data are lacking; no much larger clone is found one base away. Other DNA sequences within the sample encode an identical CDR3.

The rearranged chain carries TRBV19 and TRBJ2-1, and 12 bases in between align with TRBD2. The TCR originated in an adult who received the AZD1222 COVID-19 vaccine. The sample in question was peripheral blood, obtained 28 days after the second AZD1222 dose. In nucleotides, the sequence is TGTGCCAGTAGCAGACTAGCGGGAGTTTCTGAGCAGTTCTTC. The encoded protein is CASSRLAGVSEQFF.